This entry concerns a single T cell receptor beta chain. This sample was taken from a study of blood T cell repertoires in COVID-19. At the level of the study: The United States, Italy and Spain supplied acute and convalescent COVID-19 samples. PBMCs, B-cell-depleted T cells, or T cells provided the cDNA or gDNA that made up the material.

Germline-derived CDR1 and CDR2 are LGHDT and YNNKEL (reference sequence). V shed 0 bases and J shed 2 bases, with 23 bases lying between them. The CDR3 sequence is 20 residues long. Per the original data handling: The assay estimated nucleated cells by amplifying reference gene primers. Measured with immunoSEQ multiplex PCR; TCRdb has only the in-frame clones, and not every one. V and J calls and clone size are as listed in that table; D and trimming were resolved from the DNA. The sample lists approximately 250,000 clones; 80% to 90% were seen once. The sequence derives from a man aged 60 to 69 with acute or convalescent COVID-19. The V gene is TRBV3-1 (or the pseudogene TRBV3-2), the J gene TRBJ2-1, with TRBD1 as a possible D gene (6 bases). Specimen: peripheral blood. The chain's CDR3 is CASSQDQSHTAQGPYNEQFF. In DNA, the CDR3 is TGTGCCAGCAGCCAAGATCAAAGCCACACGGCCCAGGGGCCCTACAATGAGCAGTTCTTC.